The 27 T cell receptor beta chains below all came from one sample that was sequenced in a study of cytomegalovirus exposure and HLA in healthy donors. Vbeta (60) and Jbeta (13) primers were used in the PCR. Sequencing used immunoSEQ multiplex PCR; TCRdb keeps in-frame clones, though not all of them. This sample has some 130,000 clones, with 77% found just once. Sequences were obtained from PBMCs. These receptors were obtained from a male donor in good health and CMV-seronegative.

The chain joins TRBV19 to TRBJ2-5; 7 bases align to TRBD2. V was pared by 5 bases and J by 5 bases, with 11 bases of the junction left unmatched. Germline values: CDR1 LNHDA, CDR2 SQIVND (reference sequence). The CDR3 is made up of 15 amino acids. The CDR3 is CASSRGDYAGETQYF. The CDR3 DNA sequence: TGTGCCAGTAGTCGGGGGGACTACGCAGGCGAGACCCAGTACTTC.

This rearrangement joins TRBV21-1 to TRBJ1-2; TRBD1, as called in the table, went unchecked against the DNA. TRBV21-1 is a pseudogene locus. The CDR3 runs 15 residues. The CDR3 sequence: CASSSRTGRVYGYTF. CDR3 nucleotide sequence: TGTGCCAGCAGCTCCCGGACAGGGAGGGTGTATGGCTACACCTTC.

CDR3 amino acids: CATRQSGANVLTF. As DNA, the CDR3 is TGTGCCACCCGACAATCTGGGGCCAACGTCCTGACTTTC. The chain uses TRBV7-9 and TRBJ2-6; D unclear. Per the germline V gene, CDR1 is SEHNR and CDR2 is FQNEAQ (reference sequence). Trimming left V 10 bases short and J 1 base short, with 8 bases between. The CDR3 has 13 amino acids. Based on the CDR3 plus reference TRBV7-9 and TRBJ2-6, the full variable domain is DTGVSQNPRHKITKRGQNVTFRCDPISEHNRLYWYRQTLGQGPEFLTYFQNEAQLEKSRLLSDRFSAERPKGSFSTLEIQRTEQGDSAMYLCATRQSGANVLTFGAGSRLTVL.

The rearrangement uses TRBV9 and TRBJ1-1; weak D call: TRBD1 (6 bases). The V end was cut by 0 bases, the J end by 3 bases, with 12 bases between. Per germline, CDR1 SGDLS and CDR2 YYNGEE. This CDR3 comprises 15 residues. CDR3 nucleotides: TGTGCCAGCAGCGTAGAGGTTAGGACAGACACTGAAGCTTTCTTT. Amino acids: CASSVEVRTDTEAFF.

This clone was picked up a small number of times. The rearrangement joins TRBV15 to TRBJ2-2; possible D gene TRBD2, 6 bases. This CDR3 spans 17 amino acids. Between the trimmed V and J ends, which lost 2 bases and 4 bases, there was a span of 17 bases. The germline V gene has CDR1 LNHNV and CDR2 YYDKDF (reference sequence). The DNA for the CDR3 is TGTGCCACCAGCAGACGTGCCTTTAGCGGAATCACCGGGGAGCTGTTTTTT. Its translation is CATSRRAFSGITGELFF.

This clone was observed a few times. The chain combines TRBV19 with TRBJ2-2, with 11 bases fitting TRBD2. The CDR3 covers 17 residues. Germline values: CDR1 LNHDA, CDR2 SQIVND (reference sequence). After removal of 0 bases from V and 5 bases from J, the junction contained 5 bases not matched to a gene. The CDR3 nucleotides read TGTGCCAGTAGTATAGACCTAGCGGGGGGTGGAACCGGGGAGCTGTTTTTT. Translating gives CASSIDLAGGGTGELFF.

The gene calls are TRBV4-2 and TRBJ1-2, with 11 bases matching TRBD1. This CDR3 contains 15 residues. Germline values: CDR1 LGHNA, CDR2 YNFKEQ. Trimming removed 1 base from V and 4 bases from J; junction bases left unmatched: 2. The CDR3 here is CASSQGTGGSYGYTF. For the CDR3, the DNA is TGTGCCAGCAGCCAAGGGACAGGGGGCAGCTATGGCTACACCTTC.

In this sample, this clone turned up once. The chain employs TRBV11-2 and TRBJ2-2; D gene uncertain. The CDR3 is 16 amino acids. The V gene lost 8 bases and the J gene lost 1 base, with 17 bases spanning the gap. From germline, CDR1 is SGHAT and CDR2 FQNNGV. As DNA, the CDR3 is TGTGCCAGCCCGAGCTTAGTGGAGTTGAACACCGGGGAGCTGTTTTTT. Translation gives CASPSLVELNTGELFF.

V usage is TRBV5-1 and J usage is TRBJ1-1; tentative D call: TRBD1 (5 bases). Trimming removed 5 bases from V and 1 base from J, with 6 bases in between. The germline gives CDR1 SGHRS, CDR2 YFSETQ. This CDR3 contains 12 residues. CDR3 sequence: CASRTGNTEAFF. The DNA for the CDR3 is TGCGCCAGCAGAACAGGGAACACTGAAGCTTTCTTT. Using reference TRBV5-1 and TRBJ1-1 for the parts outside the CDR3, the full variable domain is KAGVTQTPRYLIKTRGQQVTLSCSPISGHRSVSWYQQTPGQGLQFLFEYFSETQRNKGNFPGRFSGRQFSNSRSEMNVSTLELGDSALYLCASRTGNTEAFFGQGTRLTVV.

In this sample, this clone turned up once. The chain links TRBV2 to TRBJ2-3; 9 bases align to TRBD2. The J segment lost 4 bases and the V segment lost 0 bases, leaving 11 bases of the junction unmatched. This CDR3 spans 18 amino acids. Germline loops: CDR1 SNHLY, CDR2 FYNNEI. The CDR3 coding sequence is TGTGCCAGCAGTGAAGCGCTTCGGGGTAGCGGGGGAGCAGATACGCAGTATTTT. Translating gives CASSEALRGSGGADTQYF.

The chain uses TRBV5-1 and TRBJ2-1, with a tentative D call TRBD2 (6 bases). The CDR3 contains 15 residues. The V gene lost 4 bases and the J gene lost 9 bases, with 20 bases spanning the gap. The germline gives CDR1 SGHRS, CDR2 YFSETQ. In DNA, the CDR3 is TGCGCCAGCAGCCTCGGCGGGGCTCCTCCCAGTGAGCAGTTCTTC. Its translation: CASSLGGAPPSEQFF.

The CDR3 sequence: CASSTDGQGNTEAFF. DNA for the CDR3: TGCGCCAGCAGCACGGATGGACAGGGAAACACTGAAGCTTTCTTT. The chain carries TRBV5-1 and TRBJ1-1, with 8 bases lining up with TRBD1. Germline loops: CDR1 SGHRS, CDR2 YFSETQ. V lost 4 bases to trimming and J lost 2 bases; unmatched junction nucleotides: 7. The CDR3 length is 15 residues.

The rearrangement links TRBV6-4 to TRBJ2-3; 7 bases align to TRBD1. Germline V gene data show CDR1 as MRHNA and CDR2 as SNTAGT. CDR3 length equals 15 residues. J gave up 4 bases and V 4 bases, and 8 bases lay outside the gene matches. The CDR3 sequence is CASSANPDRADTQYF. CDR3 in DNA: TGTGCCAGCAGTGCCAACCCTGACAGGGCAGATACGCAGTATTTT.

This clone has a handful of counts. CDR3 bases: TGTGCCAGCAGCCGAACCAGGGGTAGCTATGGCTACACCTTC. It yields the protein CASSRTRGSYGYTF. This rearrangement joins TRBV5-8 to TRBJ1-2; TRBD1 might be the D (6 bases). Germline V gene data show CDR1 as SGHTS and CDR2 as YDEGEE. With 4 bases removed from V and 4 bases from J, the gap between germline ends came to 14 bases. This CDR3 is built from 14 residues. The variable domain in full, completed from reference TRBV5-8 and TRBJ1-2, reads EAGVTQSPTHLIKTRGQQATLRCSPISGHTSVYWYQQALGLGLQFLLWYDEGEERNRGNFPPRFSGRQFPNYSSELNVNALELEDSALYLCASSRTRGSYGYTFGSGTRLTVV.

This rearrangement joins TRBV9 to TRBJ2-3; the D is unclear. V gave up 0 bases and J gave up 4 bases, with 9 bases separating them. Germline V gene lookup returns CDR1 SGDLS and CDR2 YYNGEE. The CDR3 contains 14 residues. The CDR3 bases are TGTGCCAGCAGCGTAGGGTTAGCCTCAGATACGCAGTATTTT. It encodes CASSVGLASDTQYF.

The rearrangement uses TRBV4-1 and TRBJ1-1, with no clear D. Trimming removed 0 bases at V and 1 base at J, with 6 bases between. The CDR3 is made up of 14 amino acids. Germline CDR1 MGHRA, CDR2 YSYEKL. Here the CDR3 reads CASSQDGGNTEAFF. The CDR3 nucleotides are TGCGCCAGCAGCCAAGATGGCGGGAACACTGAAGCTTTCTTT.

V usage is TRBV7-2 and J usage is TRBJ1-1; 11 positions agree with TRBD1. The CDR3 runs to 15 residues. Germline V gives CDR1 SGHTA, CDR2 FQGNSA. The ends lost 10 bases at V and 3 bases at J; junction bases unmatched: 10. This CDR3 reads CATYLGQGAYTEAFF. The CDR3 DNA follows: TGTGCCACATATCTAGGACAGGGGGCCTACACTGAAGCTTTCTTT.

The CDR3 loop is CATSREYDTEAFF. DNA for the CDR3: TGTGCCACCAGCAGAGAATATGACACTGAAGCTTTCTTT. V and J are TRBV15 and TRBJ1-1; D is unresolved. V lost 0 bases to trimming and J lost 3 bases, with 5 bases between them. There are 13 residues in the CDR3. CDR1 and CDR2 from the germline V gene are LNHNV and YYDKDF (reference sequence).

This chain joins TRBV19 and TRBJ1-2, with 7 nucleotides matching TRBD1. From germline, CDR1 is LNHDA and CDR2 SQIVND (reference sequence). The ends lost 7 bases at V and 6 bases at J; junction bases unmatched: 17. This CDR3 is built from 16 residues. In nucleotides, the CDR3 is TGTGCCAGTAATAAACAGGGGACCCCCTTGGGCGATGGCTACACCTTC. Protein: CASNKQGTPLGDGYTF.

This clone has more than one count but fewer than ten. The chain recombines TRBV4-2 with TRBJ1-6; D perhaps matches TRBD1 (6 bases). Germline V gene lookup returns CDR1 LGHNA and CDR2 YNFKEQ. The CDR3 spans 15 residues. V was cut by 3 bases and J by 6 bases, with 12 bases left in between. The CDR3 sequence: CASSQGAGVNSPLHF. The CDR3 nucleotides are TGTGCCAGCAGCCAGGGGGCAGGGGTTAATTCACCCCTCCACTTT.

This clone was counted a few times. The chain recombines TRBV7-3 with TRBJ2-1, with 9 positions matching TRBD2. CDR3 length: 16 amino acids. Trimming took 2 bases from V and 7 from J; bases not matched to a gene: 9. Germline assignment: CDR1 SGHTA and CDR2 FQGTGA. The DNA for the CDR3 is TGTGCCAGCAGCTTACGAGGGACTAGCTATGTGAATGAGCAGTTCTTC. This codes for CASSLRGTSYVNEQFF.

The chain recombines TRBV2 with TRBJ2-7, with a weak D call TRBD2 (6 bases). Germline V gene data show CDR1 as SNHLY and CDR2 as FYNNEI. V lost 4 bases and J 4 bases, leaving 14 bases between the germline ends. This CDR3 contains 14 residues. CDR3 nucleotide sequence: TGTGCCAGCAGTGGACCGGGAGACCTTTACGAGCAGTACTTC. It translates to CASSGPGDLYEQYF.

The chain links TRBV7-9 to TRBJ2-5; a possible D gene is TRBD2 (5 bases). V gave up 3 bases and J gave up 4 bases, with 12 bases separating them. There are 14 residues in the CDR3. Germline V CDR1 and CDR2: SEHNR, FQNEAQ (reference sequence). CDR3 DNA sequence: TGTGCCAGCAGCTTCCTCGGAGGTGGAGAGACCCAGTACTTC. Translating gives CASSFLGGGETQYF.

This clone was observed a handful of times. The V call is TRBV6-5, the J call TRBJ1-5; TRBD1 is a possible D gene (6 bases). Germline CDR1 MNHEY, CDR2 SVGAGI. This CDR3 has 13 residues. Trimming took off 6 bases at V and 2 bases at J, with 8 bases between the two ends. CDR3 DNA: TGTGCCAGCAGACGACAGGGCAATCAGCCCCAGCATTTT. Encoded protein: CASRRQGNQPQHF.

The chain links TRBV7-3 to TRBJ2-3, with TRBD1 as a possible D gene (5 bases). Germline CDR1 reads SGHTA; CDR2 reads FQGTGA. V lost 2 bases, J lost 5 bases, and 8 bases lay in between. The CDR3 runs to 13 residues. CDR3: CASSLSGIDTQYF. The DNA of the CDR3 is TGTGCCAGCAGCTTATCAGGGATAGATACGCAGTATTTT.

As to this clone: No DNA is shown, since the ends of the CDR3 on it are uncertain; the CDR3 is the one TCRdb lists. The rearrangement joins TRBV21-1 to TRBJ2-6; the table names TRBD1, a call not compared with the DNA. TRBV21-1 is a documented pseudogene. The CDR3 length is 14 residues, termini included. Here the CDR3 reads CASRVGAGANVLTF.

The genes are TRBV7-3 and TRBJ2-1; 7 bases map to TRBD2. This CDR3 contains 15 residues. Germline loops: CDR1 SGHTA, CDR2 FQGTGA. The J segment lost 0 bases and the V segment lost 5 bases, leaving 4 bases of the junction unmatched. Here the CDR3 reads CASSPRTSSYNEQFF. CDR3 coding DNA: TGTGCCAGCAGCCCTCGGACTAGCTCCTACAATGAGCAGTTCTTC.